This entry concerns a single TCR beta chain. The antigen is undetermined. Per the germline V gene, CDR1 is MGHDK and CDR2 is SYGVNS. The CDR3 loop spans 14 amino acids. Between the trimmed V and J ends, which lost 1 base and 4 bases, there was a span of 11 bases. Amplified TCR beta CDR3 regions came from RNA transcripts. The TCR CDR3 first-round RT-PCR relied on the HTBI primer set. TCRdb ran MiXCR on the multiplex PCR reads and lists one entry per CDR3 protein. In the table there are approximately 600,000 distinct CDR3 sequences, about 20% of which are singletons. The sample comes from a study of T cells in Graves' hyperthyroidism and ophthalmopathy. Regarding the study as a whole: Appearing also in blood were most of the thyroid clonotypes expanded above 0.001.

The receptor comes from a man younger than 45 with Graves' ophthalmopathy. The sample consisted of blood. The J gene is TRBJ2-7, the V gene TRBV25-1; no firm D call. CDR3 DNA sequence: TGTGCCAGCAGTGAATCCCTTAACCCTTACGAGCAGTACTTC. It encodes CASSESLNPYEQYF.